The entry below gives a single TCR beta chain sequence along with its context. Its specificity is not known. The sample is drawn from a study of CD8 T cells in ankylosing spondylitis. Study-level results: Clones tied to disease were said to be significantly enriched in matched ankylosing spondylitis synovial fluid. In ankylosing spondylitis blood, a motif of roughly 8 highly homologous TCR beta variants appeared characteristic.

TCRdb recomputed calls from the 5' RACE reads with MiXCR, one row per CDR3 protein. Of under 150,000 distinct CDR3 sequences in the sample, approximately 17% were seen once. Germline CDR1 is SQVTM and CDR2 is ANQGSEA. V dropped 5 bases and J dropped 5; count of bases not matched to a gene: 8. The CDR3 loop spans 13 amino acids. Sequencing was carried out using blood, either unsorted or a sorted T cell fraction (not recorded which). This sequence joins TRBV29-1 and TRBJ2-7; the match to TRBD1 covers 8 bases. The sequence was collected from a male donor with ankylosing spondylitis. CDR3 in DNA: TGCAGCGTTTCGGGACAGGCGAAGAACGAGCAGTACTTC. This encodes CSVSGQAKNEQYF.